What follows describes a single T cell receptor beta chain. Its cognate antigen has yet to be identified. Nothing much larger sits one base from this clone, and base qualities are not available. CD8 naive samples were obtained by positive selection for CCR7 among CD45RO-negative cells, yielding a CD45RA+CCR7+ population from which TemRA cells were excluded. Donors were healthy HIV-negative adults with no recently reported acute infections or vaccinations. Every donor was a Caucasian adult living in Nashville, Tennessee, USA. Blood was collected by leukapheresis, and PBMCs were isolated by Ficoll-Histopaque density gradient centrifugation and then cryopreserved in liquid nitrogen vapor phase. Analytical flow cytometry was used to check the purity and quantity of every magnetically sorted T cell population. From each sorted fraction, genomic DNA was isolated and quantified by UV absorbance on a Nanodrop 2000c.

V is clipped by 4 bases and J by 0 bases, and the sequence between their germline boundaries is 16 bases long. CDR1 SGHNT and CDR2 YYREEE were looked up in the germline V gene (reference sequence). Its CDR3 holds 16 amino acids, cysteine through phenylalanine. Just the 48-base CDR3 DNA is kept, in frame starting at base 1. Using the deep immunoSEQ assay, multiplex PCR amplified TCR CDR3 regions from genomic DNA. For each cell subset, the extracted genomic DNA was distributed evenly across all wells of several immunoSEQ 96-well plates, and each plate served as one replicate. Each replicate PCR for sorted subsets received around 0.2 ug genomic DNA, equal to about 30,000 T cell genomes. The purified libraries were quantified using a Qubit 3.0 fluorometer, sized with a Bioanalyzer 2100, and then quantified again using the KAPA Library Quantification kit. Every immunoSEQ 96-well plate was sequenced on a separate single-read 150-cycle Illumina NextSeq 550 flow cell. As for how the authors treated the data: The immunoSEQ output contained only junctional sequences without quality scores, so filtering could not match that applied to full-length reads. To assign V/J genes and CDR3, sequences were annotated against IMGT germline references using PyIR, a Python wrapper for IgBLAST v1.9. Reads with weak V/J assignments (E-value above 1e-6), missing CDR3, stop codons, out-of-frame junctions, or ambiguous translated residues were removed. V3J clonotypes were defined as sequences sharing an identical inferred V gene, J gene, and CDR3 amino acid sequence. To compute the percentage overlap between repertoires, the number of shared unique clonotypes was divided by the size of the smaller repertoire. RTK rarefaction, the Chao1 estimator, and Recon v2.1 estimates of unobserved clonotypes were used to assess repertoire richness. Generation probabilities for all TCRbeta clonotypes obtained by the gDNA method from four donors were computed using OLGA. TCRdb stores this immuneACCESS table with in-frame sequences only. Part of the clones is absent; in the studies checked, under half of the shortfall reflects unresolved V genes, and no reason is known for the rest. D and trimming come from the DNA, and the V and J calls and clone size come from that table. The sample data list about 2.1 million clones, and 90% to 95% of these were observed just once. The ten top clones hold approximately 1.6% of the sample.

This sample is drawn from a study of shared clonotypes between healthy human individuals (TCRdb year 2020). In terms of the full investigation: The cohort included three men and a couple of women between 18 and 49 years of age. For each donor, three plates each were used for CD4 naive and CD4 memory, two plates were used for CD8 naive, and one plate was used for CD8 memory. To estimate repertoire size and how much clonotypes are shared between individuals, the study performed deep sequencing of blood TCR repertoires from roughly five healthy adults. Different laboratories and diverse techniques were used to prepare libraries and sequence TCR repertoires, to increase sequencing depth and limit assay-specific biases. Per donor, leukapheresis produced somewhere between about 0.94 and 10 billion PBMCs.

Points the paper makes about the study in general: Estimated clonotype richness was generally larger for naive than for memory subsets. Sampling was restricted to blood, and TCR repertoires in tissues likely differ from the TCR repertoires found in blood. Compared with non-shared clonotypes, the clonotypes found in all four sorted-subset donors had higher generation probabilities. The small number of donors limited the genetic and exposure-history diversity represented. About 4.5% of naive CD4, roughly 3.6% of naive CD8, 2.3% of memory CD4, and approximately 0.4% of memory CD8 clonotypes were shared across several donors. Even with the large sequencing depth, rarefaction of the sorted-subset datasets indicated that sequencing was incomplete. Pairwise subsampling led to the expectation that sequencing depth would affect the degree of clonotype sharing among donors.

The chain employs TRBV5-4 and TRBJ2-5; TRBD2 is a possible D gene, resting on 6 matching bases. The clonotype was recovered from a man aged 18-30 years in good health. Some clones in this sample may be carry-over from other donors' samples. Sequencing was performed on naive CD8+ T cells from PBMCs. The label giving this sample's cell subset or site can be read as: CD45RA+CCR7+. The CDR3 here reads CASSRRAELYQETQYF. Read as DNA, the sequence is TGTGCCAGCAGCCGGAGGGCAGAGTTGTACCAAGAGACCCAGTACTTC.